This T cell receptor (beta chain) comes out of a study of cytomegalovirus exposure and HLA in healthy donors. As for the study in general: Out of 398 genotyped donors, less than 90% belonged to the Caucasian-associated ancestry cluster. Study results and caveats: According to reports, the classifier identified cytomegalovirus status with high specificity and sensitivity. Segments of the TCR beta V type were, in most cases, productive about 87% or about 30% of the time in an earlier analysis.

The CDR3 consists of 12 residues. Looked up from germline, CDR1 is MNHEY and CDR2 is SMNVEV (reference sequence). Deletions cut 4 bases from V and 6 bases from J, with 7 bases between. This clone has a single count. Its antigen remains unidentified. The PCR used 60 Vbeta and 13 Jbeta primers. The assay was immunoSEQ multiplex PCR, and TCRdb's table has in-frame clones only and misses some. In the table there are about 130,000 clones, less than 85% of which are singletons. Specimen: PBMCs. The receptor was isolated from a man younger than 35 in good health and CMV-seropositive. The chain has TRBV27 and TRBJ1-5; weak D call: TRBD1 (5 bases). The CDR3 sequence is CASSSGFQPQHF. DNA for the CDR3: TGTGCCAGCAGTTCAGGGTTTCAGCCCCAGCATTTT.